The TCR beta chain described here comes from a study of blood T cell repertoires in COVID-19 (dated by TCRdb to the early 2020s). With respect to the entire study: Collaborator samples came from the United States, Italy and Spain and covered acute and convalescent phases of COVID-19. The material from the prospective study consisted of cDNA or gDNA derived from T cells, B-cell-depleted T cells, or PBMCs. Deeply sampled blood TCRbeta repertoires from subjects exposed to, actively infected with, or recovered from COVID-19 were included in the dataset. The repertoires were released in a freely available public database intended as a resource for research on the immune response to SARS-CoV-2. The samples were drawn from two sources: the first 160 participants of the ongoing ImmuneRACE study, and 1,000 to 1,500 subjects contributed by 6 global collaborators. A de-identified subject ID, COVID-19 status, age in years and sex were almost always included in the sample metadata. Where HLA class I and class II types were available, the types were taken from metadata supplied by the sample provider, not from assay-based typing. General conclusions and limits of the study: The amount of clinical and demographic metadata varied by source and participant and was provided uncurated.

Turning to this clone: The antigen this receptor binds is unknown. Base quality data are lacking; no much larger clone is found one base away.

Enrolling through a virtual design, the prospective study's participants ranged in age from roughly 18 to 89 years and lived across roughly 23 United States geographic areas. To assign participants to cohorts, the prospective study relied on clinical history that participants themselves reported in a screening survey and a study questionnaire. Mobile phlebotomists in the prospective study collected whole blood, serum and a nasopharyngeal or oropharyngeal swab from every participant. Participants in the prospective study had the option to provide additional blood draws and questionnaires over a roughly 2-month period. Prospective study blood samples were shipped either frozen or at room temperature before DNA extraction. The germline V end is reduced by 2 bases and the J end by 3 bases; junction bases left unmatched: 6. The CDR1 and CDR2 encoded by the germline V gene (reference sequence) are GTSNPN and SVGIG. The CDR3 runs 14 amino acids, cysteine and phenylalanine included. Just the 42-base CDR3 DNA is kept, in frame starting at base 1.

TCRbeta CDR3 regions were amplified from genomic DNA using the immunoSEQ Assay, a bias-controlled multiplex PCR. The study's own analysis went as follows. Nucleated cell counts per sample were estimated from amplification of reference gene primers within the assay. To quantify the absolute abundance of each unique TCRbeta CDR3 rearrangement, sequence reads were collapsed and filtered. For each sample, productive Simpson clonality was calculated as the square root of Simpson's diversity index over productive rearrangements. Imported from immuneACCESS, the table was reduced by TCRdb to in-frame sequences with V and J called. These copies leave out some clones; in studies compared against another copy, an unresolved V gene accounts for under half, and the cause of the remainder is not known. That table furnishes V, J and clone size, whereas the DNA furnished D and trimming. The sample contains 130,000 to 150,000 clones, around 89% of them found a single time. The ten most abundant clones make up roughly 1.2% of the sample.

The sequence is built from TRBV30 and TRBJ2-7; 8 junctional bases match TRBD1. Specimen: PBMCs or T cells enriched from blood (not recorded which). The origin of this receptor is a woman in her thirties with acute COVID-19. The nucleotides are TGTGCCTGGAGTTCACGACAGGGGAACTACGAGCAGTACTTC. The encoded protein is CAWSSRQGNYEQYF.